This T cell receptor beta chain was observed in a study of tumor-infiltrating lymphocytes in oesophageal squamous cell carcinoma. The germline gives CDR1 SGHNT, CDR2 YENEEA. CDR3 length: 14 residues. TCRdb reprocessed the PCR reads via MiXCR and lists one record per CDR3 protein. The sample yields over 10,000 distinct CDR3 sequences, roughly 47% seen once. J is TRBJ2-1 and V is TRBV11-3; TRBD2 agrees at 10 bases. The J call may be mistaken, given a closer DNA end match to TRBJ2-7. Input material: normal esophageal tissue next to the tumor. This TCR derives from a male donor with esophageal squamous cell carcinoma. This chain's CDR3 is CASSPLAGSYEQYF. The CDR3 DNA is TGTGCCAGCAGCCCACTAGCGGGATCCTACGAGCAGTACTTC.